This T cell receptor beta chain was obtained from a study of response to subunit inactivated influenza vaccine. TCRdb called the RT-PCR reads again in MiXCR, with one record for every CDR3 protein. The sample contains roughly 790,000 distinct CDR3 sequences, 21% of which appear only once. V lost 4 bases, J lost 6 bases, and 9 bases stayed unmatched. The germline CDR1 and CDR2 sequences are SGHRS and YFSETQ. The CDR3 totals 15 residues. General study points: Seasonal influenza vaccination, on each occasion, was suggested by the authors to recruit few new T cells.

This clonotype was seen a handful of times. Its antigen is not identified. The specimen comprised PBMCs from blood, sampled 4 to 6 days after vaccination. The clonotype was recovered from a man between 50 and 59 years old who received an inactivated influenza vaccine. The chain recombines TRBV5-1 with TRBJ2-7; TRBD2 matches at 11 bases. The CDR3 nucleotides read TGCGCCAGCAGCCCCCTAGCGGGGGGCGGTGGCGAGCAGTACTTC. This codes for CASSPLAGGGGEQYF.